This entry concerns a single TCR beta chain. Per the original methods: Scientists estimated how many nucleated cells there were by amplifying reference gene primers. Only in-frame clones appear in the TCRdb table, and some are missing; sequencing was by immunoSEQ multiplex PCR. That table is the source of V, J and clone size, and D and trimming were worked out from the DNA. The sample lists approximately 110,000 clones; around 84% were seen once. J lost 5 bases, V lost 4 bases, and 5 bases had no gene match. CDR1 is SGDLS, CDR2 YYNGEE, per germline. This CDR3 has 14 amino acids. These data come from a study of blood T cell repertoires in COVID-19. Study-level information: The samples span acute and convalescent COVID-19 from the United States, Italy and Spain. In each case, the material was cDNA or gDNA derived from T cells, B-cell-depleted T cells, or PBMCs.

The sample was peripheral blood. The J gene is TRBJ2-3, the V gene TRBV9, with TRBD1 identical over 9 bases. The sequence derives from a man aged 35 to 55 with acute or convalescent COVID-19. The CDR3 sequence is CASSRQGGIDTQYF. CDR3 sequence (DNA): TGTGCCAGCAGCCGACAGGGGGGGATAGATACGCAGTATTTT. The complete variable domain, with remaining parts taken from reference TRBV9 and TRBJ2-3, reads DSGVTQTPKHLITATGQRVTLRCSPRSGDLSVYWYQQSLDQGLQFLIQYYNGEERAKGNILERFSAQQFPDLHSELNLSSLELGDSALYFCASSRQGGIDTQYFGPGTRLTVL.